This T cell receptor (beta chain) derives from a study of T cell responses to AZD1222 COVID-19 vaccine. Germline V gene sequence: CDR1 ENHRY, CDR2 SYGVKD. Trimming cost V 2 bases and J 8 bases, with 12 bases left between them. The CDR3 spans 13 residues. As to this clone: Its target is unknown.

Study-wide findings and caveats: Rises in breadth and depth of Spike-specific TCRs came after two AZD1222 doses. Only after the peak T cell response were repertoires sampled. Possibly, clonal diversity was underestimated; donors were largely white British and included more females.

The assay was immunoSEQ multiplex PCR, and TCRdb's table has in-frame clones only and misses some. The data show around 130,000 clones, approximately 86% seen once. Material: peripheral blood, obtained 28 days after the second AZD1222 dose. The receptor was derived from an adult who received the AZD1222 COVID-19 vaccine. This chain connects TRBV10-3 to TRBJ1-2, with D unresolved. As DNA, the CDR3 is TGTGCCATCAGTGAGGGCAGCACCGGGGGCTACACCTTC. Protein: CAISEGSTGGYTF.